This T cell receptor (beta chain) was captured in a study of spatial heterogeneity in lung cancer (dated by TCRdb to the late 2010s). About the full investigation: Beta-chain transcripts were consistently detected in greater numbers than alpha-chain transcripts, which likely reflects a higher abundance of beta-chain transcripts. In the raw uncorrected reads, each unique combination of TCR and UMI appeared more than ten times on average. In non-small cell lung cancer, the study quantitatively compared TCR alpha and beta repertoires across several tumor regions, matched nontumor lung, and blood. TCR repertoire features were related to nonsynonymous mutation counts determined by whole-exome sequencing of tumor tissue. At surgery, both alpha and beta chains were TCR-sequenced in more than 200 tumor regions, 63 to 80 matched nontumor lung samples and a few dozen PBMC samples. What the study reported, not specific to this receptor: Additional single-cell paired TCR alpha and beta sequencing was considered necessary to confirm, at a functional level, the hypothesis that regional TCRs recognize regional mutations. Ubiquitous expanded tumor TCRs were detected in blood more often at tumor resection than at routine follow-up.

The time point tag for this specimen amounts to: sample taken at primary tumor resection. Without any cell sorting, TCR sequencing was performed on whole RNA extracted either from tumor and nontumor lung tissue or from cryopreserved PBMC samples. The donors were about 71 patients from the lung TRACERx cohort who had early-stage, untreated non-small cell lung cancer. Only patients for whom sufficient RNA was available from at least two tumor regions were selected for TCR sequencing. Library prep was done by 5' RACE. These reads were obtained on a NextSeq 500. The TCR library protocol attached a unique molecular identifier to each TCR cDNA molecule to allow correction of PCR and sequencing errors. Regarding the original processing steps: Decombinator tools were used for TCR identification, UMI-based error correction and CDR3 extraction. TCRs above a frequency of 2 per 1,000, corresponding to the top 1% of the tumor frequency distribution, were defined as expanded. Renyi diversity was calculated using the R vegan package after each repertoire was subsampled 100 times to 5,000 TCRs. To build CDR3 similarity networks, amino acid triplet string-kernel similarity was used, and CDR3s were connected when their pairwise similarity was above 0.82. TCRdb ran its own pipeline on the public reads, namely fastp trimming at Q25 and MiXCR clone calling, and kept in-frame beta chains. Each record represents a unique CDR3 protein, reported with the most common genes and DNA among its rows. The V and J calls and clone size come from TCRdb's table, not from the authors' own analysis. The sample table records under 15,000 distinct CDR3 sequences; about 3.9% of these occur just once. Around 45% of the sample goes to the ten largest clones.

There are 15 amino acids in the CDR3, from cysteine to phenylalanine inclusive. Only the CDR3 region is kept as DNA, spanning 45 bases read in frame from base 1. V has 5 bases trimmed and J has 8 bases trimmed; junction bases matching no gene number 12. The sample holds many counts of this clonotype. The antigen it binds to is not known. Per-base qualities were not stored, and no clone one base away is much larger. The library was designed around alpha chains, so this beta chain is a stray read whose abundance carries little weight. The specimen was PBMCs, collected at surgery. The sequence was collected from a male donor with early-stage non-small cell lung cancer. Rearrangement joined TRBV12-3 or TRBV12-4 to TRBJ2-1; TRBD2 fits 7 bases in the junction. The CDR3 is CASSTTGTIGDEQFF. The DNA sequence follows: TGTGCCAGCAGTACAACCGGGACTATTGGGGATGAGCAGTTCTTC.